The TCR beta chain under discussion was sequenced for a study of blood T cell repertoires in COVID-19. Study context: Acute and convalescent COVID-19 samples came from the United States, Italy and Spain.

Original methodology: By means of reference gene primer amplification, nucleated cell counts were estimated. Here immunoSEQ multiplex PCR was the method, and the copy in TCRdb shows in-frame clones only, minus some. The DNA was the basis for D and trimming; V, J and clone size are from that table. The sample shows nearly 110,000 clones, less than 85% of them seen only once. Trimming left V 4 bases short and J 0 bases short, with 17 bases between. The CDR3 loop spans 18 amino acids. CDR1 SGHDT and CDR2 YYEEEE come from the germline V gene. The V call is TRBV5-6, the J call TRBJ1-6; the D is unclear. This clonotype originated in an older woman with acute or convalescent COVID-19. The sequenced material came from peripheral blood. CDR3 region: CASSASSIKSSYNSPLHF. CDR3 nucleotides: TGTGCCAGCAGCGCCTCGTCAATAAAGAGCTCCTATAATTCACCCCTCCACTTT.